Following are 24 T cell receptor beta chains from one sample sequenced in a study of CD4 T cells in relation to SARS-CoV-2 and coronaviruses. Antigen specificity for these receptors is unknown. CD4+ T cells from unexposed donors were obtained before the COVID-19 pandemic (2011-2018). After roughly ten days of culture, CD4+ T cells were isolated. Method: immunoSEQ multiplex PCR; TCRdb's copy keeps in-frame clones and lacks some. The top ten hold over 15% of the sample, which has some 30,000 clones, 76% seen once. Input material: CD4+ T cells from PBMCs, cultured in vitro. All receptors come from a human donor in good health.

CDR3 region: CASSQYLQGVHGYTF. As DNA, the CDR3 is TGTGCCAGCAGCCAGTATCTACAGGGGGTACATGGCTACACCTTC. The chain carries TRBV4-2 and TRBJ1-2, with 8 nucleotides matching TRBD1. The CDR3 has 15 amino acids. Trimming cost V 3 bases and J 6 bases; bases outside gene matches: 9. Germline V gives CDR1 LGHNA, CDR2 YNFKEQ.

The genes are TRBV12-3 or TRBV12-4 and TRBJ2-1, with D tentatively TRBD1 (5 bases). V dropped 6 bases and J dropped 4 bases, with 10 bases sitting between them. The CDR3 sequence is 13 residues long. CDR3 region: CASSLGAYNEQFF. In DNA, the CDR3 is TGTGCCAGCAGCCTAGGGGCTTACAATGAGCAGTTCTTC.

V usage is TRBV18 and J usage is TRBJ1-1, with 11 positions matching TRBD1. The ends lost 3 bases at V and 5 bases at J; junction bases unmatched: 2. The CDR3 totals 14 residues. Germline CDR1 and CDR2: KGHSH and LQKENI. The CDR3 loop is CASSPGQGGTEAFF. CDR3 bases: TGTGCCAGCTCACCGGGACAGGGGGGGACTGAAGCTTTCTTT.

The chain combines TRBV6-5 with TRBJ2-2; D unresolved. V was trimmed by 5 bases and J by 4 bases, leaving 5 bases between them. Germline V gene sequence: CDR1 MNHEY, CDR2 SVGAGI. There are 12 residues in the CDR3. CDR3 protein: CASSTGTGELFF. CDR3 bases: TGTGCCAGCAGTACTGGCACCGGGGAGCTGTTTTTT.

The J gene is TRBJ2-7, the V gene TRBV3-1 (or the pseudogene TRBV3-2), with TRBD1 matching 8 bases. In germline, CDR1 is LGHDT, CDR2 YNNKEL (reference sequence). The CDR3 length is 13 residues. After removal of 4 bases from V and 3 bases from J, the junction contained 2 bases not matched to a gene. The CDR3 DNA reads TGTGCCAGCAGCCTACAGGGGGTCTACGAGCAGTACTTC. Translation: CASSLQGVYEQYF.

By share, this clone ranks as large. The J gene is TRBJ2-1, the V gene TRBV7-9, with unresolved D. The CDR3 consists of 13 residues. Deletions cut 5 bases from V and 10 bases from J, with 15 bases between. Germline values: CDR1 SEHNR, CDR2 FQNEAQ (reference sequence). The CDR3 DNA is TGTGCCAGCAGCCCTGGGCCGGGTCACGAGCAGTTCTTC. Its protein product is CASSPGPGHEQFF.

This clone has a single count. The V and J genes are TRBV5-4 and TRBJ2-7; D ambiguous. This CDR3 contains 13 residues. Trimming cost V 1 base and J 0 bases, with 5 bases left between them. Germline CDR1 reads SGHNT; CDR2 reads YYREEE (reference sequence). The CDR3 sequence is CASSLRSSYEQYF. The CDR3 coding sequence is TGTGCCAGCAGCTTGAGAAGCTCCTACGAGCAGTACTTC.

The V call is TRBV3-1 (or the pseudogene TRBV3-2), the J call TRBJ2-3; D gene uncertain. From germline, CDR1 is LGHDT and CDR2 YNNKEL (reference sequence). Trimming removed 1 base from V and 2 bases from J, with 4 bases in between. The CDR3 totals 13 residues. CDR3 region: CASSQALTDTQYF. CDR3 bases: TGTGCCAGCAGCCAAGCCCTCACAGATACGCAGTATTTT.

This chain connects TRBV7-8 to TRBJ1-1; D is uncertain. Germline V gene sequence: CDR1 SGHVS, CDR2 FQNEAQ. Trimming removed 5 bases at V and 4 bases at J, with 11 bases between. The CDR3 extends over 13 amino acids. The CDR3 here is CASSAGRVTEAFF. DNA of the CDR3: TGTGCCAGCAGCGCGGGGAGAGTCACTGAAGCTTTCTTT. The full variable domain, with the rest looked up from reference TRBV7-8 and TRBJ1-1, is GAGVSQSPRYKVAKRGQDVALRCDPISGHVSLFWYQQALGQGPEFLTYFQNEAQLDKSGLPSDRFFAERPEGSVSTLKIQRTQQEDSAVYLCASSAGRVTEAFFGQGTRLTVV.

This clone has more than one count but fewer than ten. This CDR3 reads CASSVITRQGNSEAFF. The CDR3 region has the DNA TGTGCCAGCAGCGTGATCACCCGACAAGGGAATTCTGAAGCTTTCTTT. V gene TRBV9 combines with J gene TRBJ1-1, with D unclear. V was clipped by 2 bases and J by 6 bases, with 20 bases between them. The germline CDR1 and CDR2 sequences are SGDLS and YYNGEE. There are 16 residues in the CDR3. Full variable domain (outside the CDR3, taken from reference TRBV9 and TRBJ1-1): DSGVTQTPKHLITATGQRVTLRCSPRSGDLSVYWYQQSLDQGLQFLIQYYNGEERAKGNILERFSAQQFPDLHSELNLSSLELGDSALYFCASSVITRQGNSEAFFGQGTRLTVV.

V gene TRBV9 combines with J gene TRBJ2-3; no clear D gene. This CDR3 contains 12 residues. The V and J ends lost 0 bases and 6 bases respectively, with 5 bases between them. Germline V CDR1 and CDR2: SGDLS, YYNGEE. The CDR3 coding sequence is TGTGCCAGCAGCGTAGCCACTGATACGCAGTATTTT. Protein: CASSVATDTQYF.

There are a few counts of this clone. DNA of the CDR3: TGTGCCAGTAGTATTGATCTGGGGGCAGCTGAAAAACTGTTTTTT. This encodes CASSIDLGAAEKLFF. This chain links TRBV19 with TRBJ1-4, with a tentative D call TRBD1 (6 bases). This CDR3 comprises 15 residues. From germline, CDR1 is LNHDA and CDR2 SQIVND (reference sequence). Trimming left V 3 bases short and J 7 bases short, with 15 bases between.

Here the CDR3 reads CASSDAGNYGYTF. The CDR3 nucleotides read TGCGCCAGCAGCGACGCCGGGAACTATGGCTACACCTTC. V and J are TRBV5-1 and TRBJ1-2; D is uncertain. The CDR3 totals 13 residues. Germline values: CDR1 SGHRS, CDR2 YFSETQ. Trimming removed 4 bases from V and 2 bases from J, with 9 bases in between. Combining the CDR3 with reference TRBV5-1 and TRBJ1-2 gives the whole variable domain KAGVTQTPRYLIKTRGQQVTLSCSPISGHRSVSWYQQTPGQGLQFLFEYFSETQRNKGNFPGRFSGRQFSNSRSEMNVSTLELGDSALYLCASSDAGNYGYTFGSGTRLTVV.

The chain joins TRBV2 to TRBJ2-1, with D perhaps matching TRBD2 (5 bases). Germline V lookup: CDR1 SNHLY, CDR2 FYNNEI. V dropped 4 bases and J dropped 8 bases, with 6 bases sitting between them. This CDR3 is built from 11 residues. CDR3 residues: CASSGRDEQFF. For the CDR3, the DNA is TGTGCCAGCAGTGGGCGGGATGAGCAGTTCTTC.

The gene calls are TRBV9 and TRBJ2-1; the match to TRBD2 covers 11 bases. The CDR3 spans 14 residues. Germline loops: CDR1 SGDLS, CDR2 YYNGEE. The J segment lost 14 bases and the V segment lost 4 bases, leaving 11 bases of the junction unmatched. The CDR3 nucleotides are TGTGCCAGCAGCCCAAGAGTAGCGGGGGGGAAAAAGTTCTTC. It is translated as CASSPRVAGGKKFF.

The chain links TRBV7-2 to TRBJ2-7; D is possibly TRBD2 (6 bases). The germline CDR1 and CDR2 sequences are SGHTA and FQGNSA. The CDR3 is 12 amino acids. V lost 1 base, J lost 6 bases, and 7 bases lay in between. The CDR3 DNA follows: TGTGCCAGCAGCTTAGGACTAGTCGAGCAGTACTTC. As protein: CASSLGLVEQYF.

This sequence joins TRBV30 and TRBJ1-2; maybe TRBD1 (5 bases). CDR1 is GTSNPN, CDR2 SVGIG, per germline (reference sequence). Between the trimmed V and J ends, which lost 4 bases and 2 bases, there was a span of 20 bases. This CDR3 spans 16 amino acids. The CDR3 DNA sequence: TGTGCCTGGAAGACAGACGCACGATCTTTAAACTATGGCTACACCTTC. Translated, it gives CAWKTDARSLNYGYTF.

The chain employs TRBV19 and TRBJ1-1; possibly TRBD1 for D (5 bases). The V and J ends lost 5 bases and 7 bases respectively, with 11 bases between them. Germline V CDR1 and CDR2: LNHDA, SQIVND (reference sequence). There are 12 residues in the CDR3. Written as DNA, the CDR3 is TGTGCCAGTAGTTTGGGGGACGGTGAAGCTTTCTTT. It translates to CASSLGDGEAFF.

This chain joins TRBV7-2 and TRBJ1-2; D uncertain. V was pared by 4 bases and J by 3 bases, with 9 bases between. The CDR3 spans 13 residues. Germline V gives CDR1 SGHTA, CDR2 FQGNSA. CDR3 nucleotide sequence: TGTGCCAGCAGCTCACTCACAGACTATGGCTACACCTTC. Amino acid sequence: CASSSLTDYGYTF. Filled out from reference TRBV7-2 and TRBJ1-2, the complete variable domain reads GAGVSQSPSNKVTEKGKDVELRCDPISGHTALYWYRQSLGQGLEFLIYFQGNSAPDKSGLPSDRFSAERTGGSVSTLTIQRTQQEDSAVYLCASSSLTDYGYTFGSGTRLTVV.

The rearrangement joins TRBV11-2 to TRBJ2-1; D gene unclear. CDR1 and CDR2 from the germline V gene are SGHAT and FQNNGV. This CDR3 is 14 amino acids long. V gave up 0 bases and J gave up 7 bases, with 10 bases separating them. The CDR3 DNA reads TGTGCCAGCAGCTTAGAAAGAACGGGTAATGAGCAGTTCTTC. Protein sequence: CASSLERTGNEQFF. Full variable domain (rest looked up from reference TRBV11-2 and TRBJ2-1): EAGVAQSPRYKIIEKRQSVAFWCNPISGHATLYWYQQILGQGPKLLIQFQNNGVVDDSQLPKDRFSAERLKGVDSTLKIQPAKLEDSAVYLCASSLERTGNEQFFGPGTRLTVL.

The sample holds a few counts of this clone. V usage is TRBV7-9 and J usage is TRBJ1-6; D is possibly TRBD1 (5 bases). Germline CDR1 and CDR2: SEHNR and FQNEAQ (reference sequence). This CDR3 is 16 amino acids long. Trimming removed 1 base from V and 7 bases from J, with 14 bases in between. The CDR3 DNA sequence: TGTGCCAGCAGCTTAGAAGGGGCGGTGGGGAATTCACCCCTCCACTTT. Protein sequence: CASSLEGAVGNSPLHF.

The J gene is TRBJ2-5, the V gene TRBV28; D is unclear. In germline, CDR1 is MDHEN, CDR2 SYDVKM. CDR3 size: 12 residues. Between the trimmed V and J ends, which lost 5 bases and 3 bases, there was a span of 7 bases. The CDR3 loop is CASSPDEETQYF. The CDR3 nucleotides are TGTGCCAGCAGTCCGGACGAAGAGACCCAGTACTTC.

The CDR3 region has the DNA TGCGCCAGCAGCCACCCGGCGGGGGCGGGGAGGGCCGTCGGGACCTACGAGCAGTACTTC. This sequence encodes CASSHPAGAGRAVGTYEQYF. The chain carries TRBV4-1 and TRBJ2-7, with a weak D call TRBD2 (7 bases). V lost 3 bases and J lost 2, with 29 bases in between. Germline CDR1 reads MGHRA; CDR2 reads YSYEKL. The CDR3 length is 20 residues.

This clone has a handful of counts. The genes are TRBV5-6 and TRBJ1-3, with D hard to call. Trimming cost V 1 base and J 0 bases, with 8 bases left between them. Germline CDR1 reads SGHDT; CDR2 reads YYEEEE. This CDR3 has 15 residues. The CDR3 loop is CASSLLEGSGNTIYF. For the CDR3, the DNA is TGTGCCAGCAGCTTGTTGGAGGGCTCTGGAAACACCATATATTTT. Based on the CDR3 plus reference TRBV5-6 and TRBJ1-3, the full variable domain is DAGVTQSPTHLIKTRGQQVTLRCSPKSGHDTVSWYQQALGQGPQFIFQYYEEEERQRGNFPDRFSGHQFPNYSSELNVNALLLGDSALYLCASSLLEGSGNTIYFGEGSWLTVV.